This is a list of T cell receptor beta chains from one sample in a study of T cells in Graves' hyperthyroidism and ophthalmopathy. TCRdb reanalysed the multiplex PCR reads using MiXCR and keeps one entry per CDR3 protein. Among approximately 530,000 distinct CDR3 sequences listed, just under 20% were seen once. The sequencing sample was made of blood. These receptors were taken from a man aged 40-49 years with Graves' ophthalmopathy. CDR3s leave out the opening cysteine and the closing phenylalanine or tryptophan. Expanded clones get a size class; other rows say once, few or many, or leave the size out.

abundance	v_gene	j_gene	CDR3aa
NA	TRBV6-2/TRBV6-3	TRBJ2-1	ASSSGQVVYEQF
NA	TRBV5-1	TRBJ2-3	ASSLAPGGPQY
few	TRBV10-3	TRBJ2-7	AISTTNEQY
NA	TRBV12-3/TRBV12-4	TRBJ2-7	ASRRGTSGNYEQY
once	TRBV28	TRBJ1-2	ASSIDGYGYT
many	TRBV14	TRBJ1-1	ASSQDEADSNTEAF
many	TRBV5-6	TRBJ2-7	ASSPTVGYEQY
few	TRBV18	TRBJ2-5	ASSPFSQETQY
many	TRBV6-2/TRBV6-3	TRBJ2-1	ASSNRGPSSYNEQF
many	TRBV29-1	TRBJ2-3	SVVAGGATDTQY
NA	TRBV13	TRBJ2-1	ASSPPPGTSGSRYEQF
NA	TRBV4-3	TRBJ2-5	ASSLLNGAVQETQY
many	TRBV7-9	TRBJ1-2	ASSQGLNYGYT
NA	TRBV13	TRBJ2-7	ASSLAMPYEQY
few	TRBV5-1	TRBJ1-4	ASSWGQGAATNEKLF
many	TRBV7-2	TRBJ2-3	ASSLPDNTQY
NA	TRBV7-8	TRBJ2-7	AGSLAGQASYEQY
many	TRBV28	TRBJ1-5	ASSPTIQPQH
many	TRBV20-1	TRBJ1-1	SARTGRTEAF
few	TRBV11-2	TRBJ2-2	ASSLRSNTEELF
NA	TRBV6-1	TRBJ2-1	ASSEGGSRPNEQF
NA	TRBV6-1	TRBJ1-4	ASRGIATNEKLF
few	TRBV5-1	TRBJ1-4	ASSTGTKVLNEKLF
few	TRBV4-3	TRBJ2-3	ASSQDSFSGRSADTQY
NA	TRBV6-1	TRBJ1-2	ASKAFGGGYT
NA	TRBV7-9	TRBJ2-5	ASSLENQETQY
NA	TRBV4-2	TRBJ2-3	ASSRGTGNGPDTQY
many	TRBV30	TRBJ2-3	AWARGVGTDTQY
few	TRBV9	TRBJ2-1	ASSPRGVDEQF
NA	TRBV5-1	TRBJ2-3	ASSRDPGLTDTQY
NA	TRBV7-6	TRBJ2-1	ASSPGLAGFSYNEQF
many	TRBV20-1	TRBJ2-3	SAILTDTQY
few	TRBV11-3	TRBJ2-3	ASSLEGRVGSKDTQY
many	TRBV18	TRBJ1-1	ASSSLALNTEAF
NA	TRBV25-1	TRBJ2-7	AAEVRGTYEQY
few	TRBV28	TRBJ1-4	ASSSGHNEKLF
NA	TRBV18	TRBJ2-1	ASRIKGNNEQF
few	TRBV2	TRBJ2-3	ASTFFPGVTDTQY
NA	TRBV19	TRBJ2-1	ASSIRTGDYNEQF
many	TRBV7-9	TRBJ2-1	ASSFRGSAYNEQF
NA	TRBV6-2/TRBV6-3	TRBJ2-2	ASSSTWTSGRRGTGELF
few	TRBV7-7	TRBJ2-2	ASSLVEEGELF
many	TRBV5-1	TRBJ2-2	ASSLGQGAGELF
few	TRBV20-1	TRBJ2-7	SATRVAGTSVDEQY
NA	TRBV10-3	TRBJ2-5	AIREETQY
many	TRBV20-1	TRBJ2-5	SAPGGPTQY
NA	TRBV7-2	TRBJ2-7	ASKGRGGYEQY
few	TRBV7-6	TRBJ2-3	ASSLGTSARTDTQY
many	TRBV7-2	TRBJ2-5	ASSLAGGRETQY
few	TRBV6-1	TRBJ2-6	ASSEPGGGLLD
many	TRBV5-1	TRBJ2-7	ASSRDGTRNYEQY
many	TRBV7-2	TRBJ2-7	ASSFPGREQY
many	TRBV5-1	TRBJ1-1	ASSLEAPYEAF
NA	TRBV29-1	TRBJ2-1	SAPDSRGEQF
many	TRBV12-3/TRBV12-4	TRBJ2-1	ASSYGQAPSYNEQF
many	TRBV2	TRBJ2-3	ASRGATRTGTTDTQY
many	TRBV20-1	TRBJ2-7	SAVSGRGSYEQY
NA	TRBV6-1	TRBJ2-3	ASSPEAGGGTDTQY
NA	TRBV20-1	TRBJ1-5	SAKGQDRGNQPQH
NA	TRBV6-2/TRBV6-3	TRBJ1-2	ASTQGPLDINGYT